This T cell receptor beta chain was observed in a study of identifying expanded T cells in peripheral blood. Profiling relied on immunoSEQ multiplex PCR, and the TCRdb table lists in-frame clones only, not all of them. The sample yields some 100,000 clones, about nine tenths seen once. Trimming cost V 2 bases and J 2 bases, with 7 bases left between them. Germline CDR1 is LNHDA and CDR2 is SQIVND (reference sequence). The CDR3 has 15 amino acids. The receptor was isolated from a person aged 18-70 years in good health. This chain connects TRBV19 to TRBJ2-6; D is uncertain. The sequencing sample was made of blood. The CDR3 protein is CASSITAPGANVLTF. For the CDR3, the DNA is TGTGCCAGTAGTATAACGGCCCCTGGGGCCAACGTCCTGACTTTC.